What follows are 30 T cell receptor beta chains derived from one specimen sequenced in a study of cytomegalovirus exposure and HLA in healthy donors. The PCR contained 60 Vbeta and 13 Jbeta primers. The method was immunoSEQ multiplex PCR; TCRdb's version includes in-frame clones alone and lacks a portion of them. Of about 100,000 clones listed, roughly 80% were seen once; the top ten hold 14%. Sequenced input: PBMCs. All receptors derive from a male donor in good health and CMV-seropositive.

The V gene is TRBV5-1, the J gene TRBJ2-1; the D gene is possibly TRBD1 (6 bases). The germline gives CDR1 SGHRS, CDR2 YFSETQ. Trimming left V 4 bases short and J 3 bases short, with 11 bases between. The length of the CDR3 is 14 residues. In DNA, the CDR3 is TGCGCCAGCAGCCCAGGACAGAGCTACAATGAGCAGTTCTTC. This gives the protein CASSPGQSYNEQFF.

This clone has only one observation. The sample holds other DNA sequences that translate to the same CDR3. This sequence joins TRBV29-1 and TRBJ1-2; perhaps TRBD1 as D (5 bases). Trimming pared 3 bases from V and 6 bases from J, leaving 5 bases between. The germline CDR1 and CDR2 sequences are SQVTM and ANQGSEA. The CDR3 runs to 10 residues. CDR3 residues: CSVDRDGYTF. The DNA for the CDR3 is TGCAGCGTTGACAGGGATGGCTACACCTTC.

The rearrangement uses TRBV30 and TRBJ1-6; D gene uncertain. The V and J ends lost 4 bases and 0 bases respectively, with 16 bases between them. This CDR3 contains 17 residues. Germline loops: CDR1 GTSNPN, CDR2 SVGIG (reference sequence). In DNA, the CDR3 is TGTGCCTGGACCTTCGCAGGTGATTACTCCTATAATTCACCCCTCCACTTT. Protein: CAWTFAGDYSYNSPLHF.

This clone was found once. V gene TRBV11-3 combines with J gene TRBJ1-6; TRBD1 matches at 7 bases. V lost 5 bases to trimming and J lost 8 bases; unmatched junction nucleotides: 6. From germline, CDR1 is SGHNT and CDR2 YENEEA. CDR3 length: 14 residues. This chain's CDR3 is CASSPGTEHSPLHF. CDR3 bases: TGTGCCAGCAGCCCCGGGACAGAACATTCACCCCTCCACTTT.

The chain recombines TRBV5-1 with TRBJ1-1; tentative D call: TRBD1 (5 bases). This CDR3 region has 14 residues. CDR1 is SGHRS, CDR2 YFSETQ, per germline. The V end lost 0 bases, the J end lost 2 bases, and 8 bases lay between the germline ends. CDR3: CASSLDQGNTEAFF. CDR3 nucleotide sequence: TGCGCCAGCAGCTTGGATCAGGGCAACACTGAAGCTTTCTTT.

The chain links TRBV30 to TRBJ2-3, with TRBD2 as a possible D gene (6 bases). The CDR3 covers 13 residues. V lost 3 bases, J lost 4 bases, and 11 bases lay in between. Looked up from germline, CDR1 is GTSNPN and CDR2 is SVGIG (reference sequence). CDR3 residues: CAWSGGGADTQYF. The CDR3 DNA is TGTGCCTGGAGCGGCGGCGGGGCAGATACGCAGTATTTT. The full variable domain, rest sourced from reference TRBV30 and TRBJ2-3, is SQTIHQWPATLVQPVGSPLSLECTVEGTSNPNLYWYRQAAGRGLQLLFYSVGIGQISSEVPQNLSASRPQDRQFILSSKKLLLSDSGFYLCAWSGGGADTQYFGPGTRLTVL.

The chain recombines TRBV19 with TRBJ1-1; D is ambiguous. CDR1 and CDR2 from the germline V gene are LNHDA and SQIVND (reference sequence). The CDR3 extends over 15 amino acids. Trimming removed 3 bases from V and 6 bases from J, with 17 bases in between. For the CDR3, the DNA is TGTGCCAGTAGTATCGAGAAACTAGTTAAAGCTGAAGCTTTCTTT. The encoded protein is CASSIEKLVKAEAFF.

The J gene is TRBJ1-2, the V gene TRBV2, with 8 bases aligning to TRBD1. V gave up 2 bases and J gave up 4 bases; unmatched junction bases: 3. The CDR3 loop spans 14 amino acids. Germline V gene sequence: CDR1 SNHLY, CDR2 FYNNEI. The CDR3 protein is CASSEIDRGYGYTF. DNA for the CDR3: TGTGCCAGCAGTGAAATTGACAGGGGCTATGGCTACACCTTC.

The rearrangement joins TRBV19 to TRBJ2-7; TRBD2 might be the D (5 bases). V lost 5 bases, J lost 1 base, and 9 bases lay in between. Germline loops: CDR1 LNHDA, CDR2 SQIVND (reference sequence). This CDR3 comprises 13 residues. The CDR3 spells CASSEGLSYEQYF. The CDR3 bases are TGTGCCAGTAGTGAGGGTCTGTCCTACGAGCAGTACTTC.

This clone was seen a handful of times. The chain recombines TRBV19 with TRBJ1-1; perhaps TRBD1 as D (5 bases). There are 17 residues in the CDR3. Germline V gives CDR1 LNHDA, CDR2 SQIVND (reference sequence). The V gene lost 5 bases and the J gene lost 2 bases, with 21 bases spanning the gap. The CDR3 DNA sequence: TGTGCCAGTAGTGACGCAGGGTATCTCACCGTAAACACTGAAGCTTTCTTT. Protein product: CASSDAGYLTVNTEAFF.

J is TRBJ2-7 and V is TRBV10-3, with TRBD1 matching over 7 bases. CDR1 is ENHRY, CDR2 SYGVKD, per germline. There are 13 residues in the CDR3. The V gene end was trimmed by 10 bases and the J gene end by 3 bases; junction bases not matched to a gene: 9. The CDR3 DNA sequence: TGTGCCACCCTCCGGGACAGCGGCTACGAGCAGTACTTC. As protein: CATLRDSGYEQYF.

This chain connects TRBV7-2 to TRBJ2-7; D perhaps matches TRBD1 (7 bases). The ends were cut back, 5 bases at V and 7 bases at J, with 21 bases in the middle. The V gene's germline CDR1 is SGHTA and CDR2 FQGNSA. The CDR3 is made up of 15 amino acids. The CDR3 reads CASSLKLGGGREQYF. The CDR3 DNA follows: TGTGCCAGCAGCCTTAAGTTAGGAGGGGGCCGGGAGCAGTACTTC.

J is TRBJ2-1 and V is TRBV4-2; 8 nucleotides line up with TRBD2. The CDR3 spans 16 residues. Per germline, CDR1 LGHNA and CDR2 YNFKEQ. V was clipped by 4 bases and J by 4 bases; unmatched bases: 9. The CDR3 loop reads CASSPQKGGGYNEQFF. CDR3 DNA: TGTGCCAGCAGCCCCCAAAAGGGCGGGGGGTACAATGAGCAGTTCTTC.

The chain links TRBV5-1 to TRBJ2-1; D may be TRBD2 (7 bases). CDR1 is SGHRS, CDR2 YFSETQ, per germline. V lost 2 bases to trimming and J lost 4 bases, with 22 bases between them. The CDR3 is 18 residues long. The CDR3 sequence is CASSFVGGGPNPYNEQFF. Written as DNA, the CDR3 is TGCGCCAGCAGCTTCGTAGGCGGGGGCCCAAATCCTTACAATGAGCAGTTCTTC.

The V and J genes are TRBV5-6 and TRBJ1-3; tentatively, D is TRBD1 (5 bases). The CDR3 runs to 16 residues. CDR1 and CDR2 (germline): SGHDT, YYEEEE. Trimming took off 0 bases at V and 2 bases at J, with 12 bases between the two ends. Written as DNA, the CDR3 is TGTGCCAGCAGCTTGGATGACGCAGGGACTGGAAACACCATATATTTT. It encodes CASSLDDAGTGNTIYF.

The DNA for the CDR3 is TGTGCCAGCAGTAAACAGAACTACGAGCAGTACTTC. It translates to CASSKQNYEQYF. This rearrangement joins TRBV2 to TRBJ2-7, with D hard to call. The length of the CDR3 is 12 residues. Germline V gene lookup returns CDR1 SNHLY and CDR2 FYNNEI. With 5 bases removed from V and 3 bases from J, the gap between germline ends came to 8 bases.

The chain joins TRBV6-6 to TRBJ1-2, with D perhaps matching TRBD1 (5 bases). The CDR3 is 16 residues long. Germline CDR1 reads MNHNY; CDR2 reads SVGAGI (reference sequence). V was clipped by 6 bases and J by 4 bases, with 21 bases between them. This CDR3 reads CASSMSQVSRGYGYTF. Written as DNA, the CDR3 is TGTGCCAGCAGCATGTCACAGGTTTCCAGAGGCTATGGCTACACCTTC.

CDR3 sequence reads: CASGYSGEETQYF. CDR3 sequence (DNA): TGTGCCAGCGGCTACAGCGGGGAAGAGACCCAGTACTTC. The rearrangement links TRBV5-4 to TRBJ2-5; 7 positions agree with TRBD2. The CDR3 is 13 amino acids. V lost 7 bases, J lost 3 bases, and 6 bases stayed unmatched. Germline values: CDR1 SGHNT, CDR2 YYREEE (reference sequence). The full variable domain, rest sourced from reference TRBV5-4 and TRBJ2-5, is ETGVTQSPTHLIKTRGQQVTLRCSSQSGHNTVSWYQQALGQGPQFIFQYYREEENGRGNFPPRFSGLQFPNYSSELNVNALELDDSALYLCASGYSGEETQYFGPGTRLLVL.

This clone was seen more than once but under ten times. V and J are TRBV25-1 and TRBJ2-3; TRBD2 aligns across 8 bases. Germline CDR1 is MGHDK and CDR2 is SYGVNS. V gave up 6 bases and J gave up 0 bases; unmatched junction bases: 11. This CDR3 is built from 17 residues. CDR3 sequence: CASSAALLAVSTDTQYF. For the CDR3, the DNA is TGTGCCAGCAGCGCCGCCCTACTAGCGGTGAGCACAGATACGCAGTATTTT.

The chain links TRBV7-6 to TRBJ2-7; 11 bases fit TRBD2. CDR3 length: 15 amino acids. Germline assignment: CDR1 SGHVS and CDR2 FNYEAQ. J lost 4 bases, V lost 5 bases, and 7 bases had no gene match. Here the CDR3 reads CASSPSGLAEYEQYF. DNA for the CDR3: TGTGCCAGCAGCCCGTCGGGACTAGCGGAGTACGAGCAGTACTTC.

The chain couples TRBV7-2 to TRBJ2-7; D perhaps matches TRBD2 (6 bases). Germline CDR1 reads SGHTA; CDR2 reads FQGNSA. The CDR3 consists of 13 residues. Trimming took 6 bases from V and 8 from J, leaving 17 bases between them. CDR3 sequence reads: CASRPGLGVKQYF. CDR3 sequence (DNA): TGTGCCAGCAGACCGGGACTCGGAGTGAAGCAGTACTTC.

The rearrangement links TRBV19 to TRBJ2-5, with 7 bases aligning to TRBD2. V was pared by 3 bases and J by 3 bases, with 7 bases of the junction left unmatched. The CDR3 spans 15 residues. Per the germline V gene, CDR1 is LNHDA and CDR2 is SQIVND (reference sequence). CDR3 residues: CASSMGGLTKETQYF. In nucleotides, the CDR3 is TGTGCCAGTAGTATGGGGGGACTAACAAAAGAGACCCAGTACTTC.

The chain combines TRBV5-1 with TRBJ2-1; 11 bases line up with TRBD2. Germline loops: CDR1 SGHRS, CDR2 YFSETQ. CDR3 length: 15 amino acids. V shed 3 bases and J 5 bases; nucleotides not matched to a gene: 4. This CDR3 is CASSSVAGGNNEQFF. CDR3 DNA sequence: TGCGCCAGCAGCTCCGTAGCGGGGGGGAACAATGAGCAGTTCTTC. The full variable domain, its missing parts supplied by reference TRBV5-1 and TRBJ2-1, is KAGVTQTPRYLIKTRGQQVTLSCSPISGHRSVSWYQQTPGQGLQFLFEYFSETQRNKGNFPGRFSGRQFSNSRSEMNVSTLELGDSALYLCASSSVAGGNNEQFFGPGTRLTVL.

The CDR3 protein is CASKSSGRYEGYTF. CDR3 DNA sequence: TGTGCCAGCAAGAGTAGTGGGCGCTATGAGGGCTACACCTTC. V and J are TRBV2 and TRBJ1-2; D gene unclear. With 7 bases removed from V and 8 bases from J, the gap between germline ends came to 20 bases. Germline V gene data show CDR1 as SNHLY and CDR2 as FYNNEI. This CDR3 comprises 14 residues.

In its sample, this clone was seen a few times. V usage is TRBV5-1 and J usage is TRBJ2-7; D possibly corresponds to TRBD1 (5 bases). Germline V gene sequence: CDR1 SGHRS, CDR2 YFSETQ. V lost 2 bases to trimming and J lost 5 bases, with 17 bases between them. The CDR3 length is 15 residues. The CDR3 protein is CASSFLGRPPDEQYF. In DNA form, the CDR3 reads TGCGCCAGCAGCTTCTTGGGGCGGCCCCCCGACGAGCAGTACTTC.

This clone was seen a few times. V usage is TRBV7-2 and J usage is TRBJ1-4; D might be TRBD1 (5 bases). CDR1 and CDR2 (germline): SGHTA, FQGNSA. Trimming cost V 5 bases and J 2 bases, with 9 bases left between them. The CDR3 has 14 residues. DNA for the CDR3: TGTGCCAGCAGCCTTAGACAGACTAATGAAAAACTGTTTTTT. This encodes CASSLRQTNEKLFF.

The chain is built from TRBV5-6 and TRBJ1-1; no clear D gene. With 0 bases removed from V and 5 bases from J, the gap between germline ends came to 17 bases. The CDR3 consists of 16 residues. Germline CDR1 SGHDT, CDR2 YYEEEE. CDR3 sequence reads: CASSLGPDSMRTEAFF. CDR3 nucleotide sequence: TGTGCCAGCAGCTTGGGACCGGATTCCATGAGGACTGAAGCTTTCTTT.

This clone was counted only a few times. The genes are TRBV19 and TRBJ2-6; no firm D call. Germline V gene data show CDR1 as LNHDA and CDR2 as SQIVND (reference sequence). This CDR3 spans 16 amino acids. The ends were cut back, 3 bases at V and 0 bases at J, with 9 bases in the middle. This CDR3 reads CASSIRSLSGANVLTF. DNA of the CDR3: TGTGCCAGTAGTATCCGAAGCCTCTCTGGGGCCAACGTCCTGACTTTC.

The chain employs TRBV28 and TRBJ2-3, with TRBD2 matching over 7 bases. With 6 bases clipped from V and 6 bases from J, the junction kept 12 bases outside the gene matches. CDR3 length equals 15 residues. The germline V gene encodes CDR1 MDHEN and CDR2 SYDVKM. The CDR3 sequence: CASSISGPRADTQYF. For the CDR3, the DNA is TGTGCCAGCAGCATTAGCGGGCCACGCGCGGATACGCAGTATTTT.

The chain employs TRBV5-1 and TRBJ2-5, with 7 bases identical to TRBD1. CDR3 length: 15 amino acids. Germline V CDR1 and CDR2: SGHRS, YFSETQ. The J segment lost 1 base and the V segment lost 0 bases, leaving 3 bases of the junction unmatched. CDR3 protein: CASSLAPGGQETQYF. The DNA of the CDR3 is TGCGCCAGCAGCTTGGCCCCAGGGGGCCAAGAGACCCAGTACTTC.